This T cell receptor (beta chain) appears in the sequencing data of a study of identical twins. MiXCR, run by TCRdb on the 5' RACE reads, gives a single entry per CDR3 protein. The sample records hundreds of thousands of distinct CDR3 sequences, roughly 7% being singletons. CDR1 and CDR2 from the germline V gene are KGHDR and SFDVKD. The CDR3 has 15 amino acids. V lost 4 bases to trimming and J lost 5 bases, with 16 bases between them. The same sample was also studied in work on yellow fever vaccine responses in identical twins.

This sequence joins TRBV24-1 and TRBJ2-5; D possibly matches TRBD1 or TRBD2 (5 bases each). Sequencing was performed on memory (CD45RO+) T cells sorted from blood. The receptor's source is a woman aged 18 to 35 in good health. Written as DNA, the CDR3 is TGTGCCACCAGTGACACGCGAGGGGCCGGGGAGACCCAGTACTTC. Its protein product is CATSDTRGAGETQYF.